The 6 T cell receptor beta chains reported below all come from one sample, sequenced in a study of T-cell memory formation after mild COVID-19. Each CDR3 protein is one row after TCRdb ran MiXCR on the 5' RACE reads. The sample gives about 290,000 distinct CDR3 sequences, approximately 15% of which show up once; 22% is in the top ten. Material for sequencing was PBMCs or a T cell subset sorted from them (not recorded which). These receptors all come from a man between 18 and 35 years old who had mild COVID-19 (a few samples of this study predate the infection). Cell type and time point are not known.

This rearrangement joins TRBV7-3 to TRBJ2-5; D is uncertain. The CDR3 has 11 amino acids. Deletions cut 3 bases from V and 9 bases from J, with 8 bases between. Germline assignment: CDR1 SGHTA and CDR2 FQGTGA. This CDR3 is CASSFQKAQYF. In nucleotides, the CDR3 is TGTGCCAGCAGCTTCCAAAAGGCCCAGTACTTC.

This clonotype came up a few times. J is TRBJ1-2 and V is TRBV11-2, with 9 bases aligning to TRBD1. Germline CDR1 reads SGHAT; CDR2 reads FQNNGV. The trim removed 2 bases at V and 4 bases at J, leaving 2 bases unmatched. The CDR3 is 14 residues long. The CDR3 loop is CASSLLGQGYGYTF. CDR3 sequence (DNA): TGTGCCAGCAGCTTATTGGGACAGGGCTATGGCTACACCTTC.

The chain is built from TRBV20-1 and TRBJ2-2; possibly TRBD1 or TRBD2 for D (5 bases each). The V gene lost 3 bases and the J gene lost 7 bases, with 15 bases spanning the gap. The germline V gene has CDR1 DFQATT and CDR2 SNEGSKA (reference sequence). This CDR3 has 14 amino acids. CDR3 bases: TGCAGTGCTAGCCCGGGGACGGGCGGCGGGGAGCTGTTTTTT. Translating gives CSASPGTGGGELFF.

This clonotype was detected many times. This chain connects TRBV24-1 to TRBJ2-5; D possibly corresponds to TRBD2 (6 bases). The CDR3 is 13 amino acids. Germline V gene lookup returns CDR1 KGHDR and CDR2 SFDVKD. Between the trimmed V and J ends, which lost 4 bases and 5 bases, there was a span of 10 bases. The CDR3 DNA reads as TGTGCCACCAGTGAATCGGGGGTTGAGACCCAGTACTTC. Amino acid sequence: CATSESGVETQYF.

This chain links TRBV5-4 with TRBJ1-1; D is unresolved. Germline CDR1 SGHNT, CDR2 YYREEE (reference sequence). V lost 4 bases and J lost 0, with 13 bases in between. This CDR3 has 15 amino acids. The CDR3 region is CASSPKGSMNTEAFF. The CDR3 bases are TGTGCCAGCAGCCCGAAAGGAAGTATGAACACTGAAGCTTTCTTT. The complete variable domain, with remaining parts taken from reference TRBV5-4 and TRBJ1-1, reads ETGVTQSPTHLIKTRGQQVTLRCSSQSGHNTVSWYQQALGQGPQFIFQYYREEENGRGNFPPRFSGLQFPNYSSELNVNALELDDSALYLCASSPKGSMNTEAFFGQGTRLTVV.

This clonotype was counted a few times. This sequence joins TRBV27 and TRBJ2-3; D not certain. Germline loops: CDR1 MNHEY, CDR2 SMNVEV (reference sequence). Trimming cost V 7 bases and J 1 base, with 9 bases left between them. The CDR3 consists of 13 residues. In DNA, the CDR3 is TGTGCCAGCACCTTGTCGGGCACAGATACGCAGTATTTT. This gives the protein CASTLSGTDTQYF.